The following is a T cell receptor (beta chain) sequence with its context. This clonotype was found a few times. The antigen it recognizes is unknown. No base qualities exist here, and no much larger clone lies one base off it. This sample was included in a study of T-cell reconstitution after alpha-beta-depleted transplantation in children listed by TCRdb under 2016. About the investigation overall: Using TCR repertoire profiling, the study followed T-cell immune reconstitution in a quantitative way in children after TCRalphabeta/CD19-depleted allogeneic hematopoietic cell transplantation.

Via the germline V gene, CDR1 is SGDLS and CDR2 YYNGEE. The cysteine opens and the phenylalanine closes a CDR3 of 17 amino acids. Only the CDR3 part of the read is kept: 51 bases, read in frame from the first base. For this chain, trimming is 6 bases at the V end and 4 bases at the J end, and the number of junction bases without a gene match is 16. The library was built by means of PCR. For sequencing, an Illumina HiSeq 2500 was employed. To normalize quantification of the TCRbeta repertoire, the TCR libraries were built with molecular barcoding that relied on unique molecular identifiers. Starting from the raw public reads, TCRdb applied fastp trimming at Q25, assembled clones with MiXCR and retained in-frame beta chains. CDR3 protein sequences are deduplicated, and each keeps its most common genes and DNA. The sample includes hundreds of thousands of distinct CDR3 sequences, with approximately 20% observed a single time. Together, the top ten hold approximately 3% of the sample.

This clonotype was sampled from a human donor who donated a stem cell graft to a child with acute lymphoblastic leukemia. Material: PBMCs from the stem cell graft donor, obtained from the stem cell graft. The rearrangement joined TRBV9 to TRBJ2-1; 7 central nucleotides agree with TRBD2. The CDR3 protein sequence reads: CASTPLGLGVGYNEQFF. The sequence in DNA is TGTGCCAGCACTCCGCTCGGACTAGGTGTGGGATACAATGAGCAGTTCTTC.